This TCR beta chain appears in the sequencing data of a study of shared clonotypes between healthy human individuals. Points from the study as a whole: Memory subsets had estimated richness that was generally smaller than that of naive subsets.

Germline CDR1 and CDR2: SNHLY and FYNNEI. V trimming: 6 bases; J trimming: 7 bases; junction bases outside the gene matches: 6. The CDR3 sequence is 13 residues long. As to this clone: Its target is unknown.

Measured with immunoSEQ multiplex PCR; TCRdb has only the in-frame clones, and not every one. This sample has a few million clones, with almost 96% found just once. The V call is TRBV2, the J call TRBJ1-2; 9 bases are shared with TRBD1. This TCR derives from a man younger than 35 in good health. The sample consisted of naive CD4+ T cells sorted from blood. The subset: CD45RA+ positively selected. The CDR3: CASRVQGASGYTF. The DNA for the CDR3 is TGTGCCAGCAGGGTACAGGGGGCGAGTGGCTACACCTTC.